One T cell receptor (beta chain) is described in this entry. This clone was counted only a few times. Its antigen is currently not known. Base qualities are not recorded, but no much larger clone differs from it by a single base. The entire isolated RNA was reverse transcribed using the High Capacity cDNA Reverse Transcription Kit, and thus expressed TCRB transcripts were sequenced. Deep immunoSEQ sequencing was applied to naive, central memory and regulatory T cell samples, giving an average of about 3.6 million total reads per sample. Sorted cells were lysed in RLT buffer, and RNA was extracted using DNase-treated RNeasy Micro or Mini kits according to cell number. To prevent cross-contamination, each cell subset was processed individually, whereas patient and healthy donor samples were processed jointly. The immunoSEQ multiplex PCR was used to amplify TCRB sequences from cDNA, generating 87-bp fragments that spanned the CDR3 region. Sequencing of the amplicons was done on the Illumina HiSeq platform. The authors processed their data as follows. Synthetic template baselines were used to correct PCR bias computationally, reads within Hamming distance 2 were collapsed, and singletons that could not be merged were discarded. By aligning reads against IMGT, V, D and J genes, CDR3 length, and insertions or deletions at six rearrangement sites were assigned. Within each subset, clonotype counts were normalized to the number of sorted cells before true diversity and Gini coefficients were calculated with the tcR R package. Repertoire sharing was quantified using the overlap coefficient calculated on TCRB nucleotide sequences. TCRdb limited this immuneACCESS table to in-frame rearrangements with V and J called. A share of clones is missing; checked studies link under half to unresolved V genes, and the rest is unexplained. D and trimming come from the DNA, and the V and J calls and clone size come from that table. The sample table shows about 120,000 clones, and roughly 15% are seen once. Jointly, the top ten make up 2.3% of the sample.

Each donor gave one peripheral blood draw, approximately 120 mL on average, collected into heparinised tubes. A BD FACSAria II and a panel including CD45RO, CCR7, CD25, CD127, CD95 and CD27 were used to sort naive, central memory, regulatory and stem cell-like memory CD4+ T cells. All sorted populations exceeded 95% purity. Right away, PBMCs were isolated by Lymphoprep density gradient centrifugation and were stained directly, with no culture step. To minimize batch effects, samples were stained and sorted in pairs, one healthy donor with one patient per experiment. The sample originates from a study of beta chain features in type 1 diabetes listed by TCRdb under 2018. Background for the entire study: Mean age, gender distribution, total cell number and subset yield did not differ between patients and healthy donors. Regulatory and stem cell-like memory subsets were obtained from only 8 patients and roughly eight healthy donors, while naive and central memory subsets were obtained from all 28 donors. A total of roughly 100 million sorted cells were examined across all samples, and RNA yield correlated strongly with the number of cells per subset. In the study, TCRB repertoires of sorted circulating CD4+ T cell subsets from recently diagnosed type 1 diabetes patients were compared with those of matched healthy donors.

General conclusions and limits of the study: Because small numbers of individuals were included in the HLA sub-analyses, any influence of HLA type on TCRB rearrangement was left unresolved. At VDJ recombination sites, patients with type 1 diabetes made fewer insertions and deleted more nucleotides, a pattern implying thymic rearrangement abnormalities. Naive, central memory and regulatory TCRB repertoires appeared more similar among patients than among healthy donors. Shorter templates might be favored by PCR, yet because patient and control samples were amplified and corrected together, any such skew would affect both groups equally. Sequencing cDNA rather than genomic DNA could over-represent highly expressing activated cells, although activation and CD3 levels did not differ between groups. A moderate but significant shortening of TCRB CDR3 length was observed in type 1 diabetes patients in all four CD4+ subsets.

Counted from cysteine to phenylalanine, this CDR3 has 14 amino acids. The entry retains the CDR3 DNA only, 42 bases that are in frame from base 1. Clipping removes 4 bases from V and 1 base from J, with 1 as the unmatched junction base count. For CDR1 and CDR2, the germline V gene lists SQVTM and ANQGSEA. The chain couples TRBV29-1 to TRBJ2-5; 12 central bases correspond to TRBD1. This receptor was identified in a man under 40 with type 1 diabetes. Input material: central memory CD4+ T cells from blood. This receptor has the CDR3 CSVVGQGAQETQYF. The DNA sequence follows: TGCAGCGTTGTGGGACAGGGGGCCCAAGAGACCCAGTACTTC.